A single sample is the source of the 28 T cell receptor beta chains below, sequenced in a study of T cells after yellow fever vaccination. TCRdb re-called the 5' RACE reads with MiXCR, one entry per CDR3 protein. The sample lists a few hundred thousand distinct CDR3 sequences, 6.7% occurring once. Sequences were derived from CD4+ T cells sorted from PBMCs, sampled on the day of the yellow fever booster vaccination. Source of these receptors: a man in his thirties or forties who received the YFV17D yellow fever vaccine.

This clonotype was counted between two and nine times. The chain uses TRBV7-9 and TRBJ2-2; D is ambiguous. CDR3 size: 15 residues. The germline CDR1 and CDR2 sequences are SEHNR and FQNEAQ (reference sequence). Trimming took off 2 bases at V and 3 bases at J, with 10 bases between the two ends. The chain's CDR3 is CASSLSPSDTGELFF. CDR3 nucleotides: TGTGCCAGCAGCTTATCGCCTTCCGACACCGGGGAGCTGTTTTTT.

Only a few counts were recorded for this clonotype. The chain is built from TRBV10-2 and TRBJ2-7; D is perhaps TRBD1 or TRBD2 (5 bases each). CDR1 is WSHSY, CDR2 SAAADI, per germline. Trimming shortened V by 5 bases and J by 10 bases, and 15 bases separated the two germline ends. The CDR3 runs to 12 residues. The CDR3 DNA sequence: TGCGCCAGCAGTCGGGACGCTCCCCTACAGTACTTC. This codes for CASSRDAPLQYF.

As for this clonotype: An end of the junction does not agree with germline; a read error may underlie this. The V gene is TRBV20-1, the J gene TRBJ2-1; a possible D gene is TRBD1 (6 bases). The length of the CDR3 is 16 residues. Germline lookup yields CDR1 DFQATT and CDR2 SNEGSKA (reference sequence). The CDR3 protein is CCAGTHRVFSYNEQFF. Here the CDR3 DNA reads TGCTGTGCTGGTACGCACAGGGTGTTTTCCTACAATGAGCAGTTCTTC.

The chain recombines TRBV6-2 or TRBV6-3 with TRBJ2-7; D is ambiguous. CDR3 length equals 18 residues. Germline values: CDR1 MNHEY, CDR2 SVGEGT. Trimming removed 3 bases at V and 4 bases at J, with 25 bases between. CDR3 sequence reads: CASSYKIRSVRAMYEQYF. CDR3 DNA sequence: TGTGCCAGCAGTTATAAGATTCGGAGCGTCAGAGCAATGTACGAGCAGTACTTC.

J is TRBJ2-7 and V is TRBV18; D assignment may be TRBD1 or TRBD2 (5 bases each). Germline V lookup: CDR1 KGHSH, CDR2 LQKENI. V gave up 8 bases and J gave up 6 bases, with 20 bases separating them. The CDR3 is made up of 14 amino acids. The DNA of the CDR3 is TGTGCCAGCGCTAGCCGGGCCGAAAGGGGCGAGCAGTACTTC. Protein sequence: CASASRAERGEQYF.

This clonotype turned up a few times. The V call is TRBV7-2, the J call TRBJ1-1; D is possibly TRBD1 (5 bases). Germline loops: CDR1 SGHTA, CDR2 FQGNSA. The CDR3 totals 14 residues. The V end was cut by 4 bases, the J end by 0 bases, with 9 bases between. The CDR3 protein is CASSSRGMNTEAFF. The DNA of the CDR3 is TGTGCCAGCAGCTCCCGGGGCATGAACACTGAAGCTTTCTTT. Variable domain in full (rest from reference TRBV7-2 and TRBJ1-1): GAGVSQSPSNKVTEKGKDVELRCDPISGHTALYWYRQSLGQGLEFLIYFQGNSAPDKSGLPSDRFSAERTGGSVSTLTIQRTQQEDSAVYLCASSSRGMNTEAFFGQGTRLTVV.

This clonotype came up many times. The V gene is TRBV20-1, the J gene TRBJ1-5, with D possibly TRBD1 on 5 matching bases. The V end was cut by 1 base, the J end by 0 bases, with 10 bases between. Germline CDR1 DFQATT, CDR2 SNEGSKA (reference sequence). This CDR3 contains 15 residues. For the CDR3, the DNA is TGCAGTGCTAGAGCCCTCCAGGGTAGCAATCAGCCCCAGCATTTT. As protein: CSARALQGSNQPQHF.

The chain is built from TRBV19 and TRBJ2-1; 14 bases align to TRBD2. CDR3 length equals 16 residues. CDR1 is LNHDA, CDR2 SQIVND, per germline (reference sequence). Unmatched junction bases numbered 10, after V lost 7 bases and J lost 8 bases. As DNA, the CDR3 is TGTGCCAGTACTTTAGCCGGGACTAGCGGGAGCGATGAGCAGTTCTTC. It specifies CASTLAGTSGSDEQFF.

V gene TRBV19 combines with J gene TRBJ2-1, with D possibly matching TRBD2 (6 bases). Germline V CDR1 and CDR2: LNHDA, SQIVND (reference sequence). The CDR3 sequence is 14 residues long. V was pared by 8 bases and J by 7 bases, with 18 bases between. In DNA form, the CDR3 reads TGTGCCAGTCAGGTAGCGGTCATAGGGAATGAGCAGTTCTTC. This sequence encodes CASQVAVIGNEQFF.

This chain joins TRBV28 and TRBJ2-2; 10 nucleotides align to TRBD1. The CDR3 has 15 amino acids. Germline assignment: CDR1 MDHEN and CDR2 SYDVKM. V trimming: 4 bases; J trimming: 6 bases; junction bases outside the gene matches: 5. The CDR3 nucleotides read TGTGCCAGCAGTTGGAGACAGGGGGCGGCCGGGGAGCTGTTTTTT. Amino acid sequence: CASSWRQGAAGELFF.

This clonotype was seen more than once but under ten times. The chain combines TRBV5-5 with TRBJ1-2, with D unresolved. CDR3 length: 15 residues. Germline assignment: CDR1 SGHKS and CDR2 YYEKEE (reference sequence). Trimming shortened V by 5 bases and J by 2 bases, and 16 bases separated the two germline ends. CDR3 sequence (DNA): TGTGCCAGCAGTCGGACCGCCGGCAGAAACTATGGCTACACCTTC. This translates into CASSRTAGRNYGYTF.

The chain uses TRBV7-3 and TRBJ2-7, with TRBD1 matching 7 bases. CDR3 length: 15 residues. CDR1 is SGHTA and CDR2 is FQGTGA in the germline V gene. J lost 2 bases, V lost 3 bases, and 7 bases had no gene match. The CDR3 region has the DNA TGTGCCAGCAGCTTCGGGACAGAGTATCCCTACGAGCAGTACTTC. This gives the protein CASSFGTEYPYEQYF.

This clonotype was counted a few times. This chain connects TRBV11-3 to TRBJ2-3; D ambiguous. Trimming removed 1 base from V and 5 bases from J, with 7 bases in between. CDR1 and CDR2 from the germline V gene are SGHNT and YENEEA. The CDR3 has 13 amino acids. CDR3 DNA: TGTGCCAGCAGCTTAGCCCCAGGAGATACGCAGTATTTT. Its translation: CASSLAPGDTQYF.

This clonotype was picked up many times. The chain combines TRBV4-3 with TRBJ2-1; D may be TRBD2 (5 bases). The V end was cut by 1 base, the J end by 3 bases, with 10 bases between. Germline assignment: CDR1 LGHNA and CDR2 YSLEER. There are 15 residues in the CDR3. CDR3 nucleotide sequence: TGCGCCAGCAGCCAAGGTTTACGGGACTACAATGAGCAGTTCTTC. This translates into CASSQGLRDYNEQFF.

This clonotype was detected only a few times. The chain couples TRBV9 to TRBJ2-7; 7 positions agree with TRBD2. Germline V gene lookup returns CDR1 SGDLS and CDR2 YYNGEE. V dropped 8 bases and J dropped 4; count of bases not matched to a gene: 12. The CDR3 runs 14 residues. The CDR3 here is CASSARAGVYEQYF. The CDR3 DNA is TGTGCCAGTTCGGCCCGCGCGGGAGTTTACGAGCAGTACTTC.

This clonotype was counted between two and nine times. The chain links TRBV14 to TRBJ2-7; possible D gene TRBD2, 5 bases. The length of the CDR3 is 11 residues. Trimming took off 1 base at V and 12 bases at J, with 10 bases between the two ends. Germline assignment: CDR1 SGHDN and CDR2 FVKESK. CDR3 sequence (DNA): TGTGCCAGCAGCCAAGCCGGGAAACGGTACTTC. Protein sequence: CASSQAGKRYF.

Ten or more counts support this clonotype. CDR3 in amino acids: CASRGGQGAYEQYF. The CDR3 DNA reads TGTGCCTCCAGAGGAGGACAGGGTGCCTACGAGCAGTACTTC. This chain joins TRBV10-3 and TRBJ2-7, with 8 bases lining up with TRBD1. The junction had 11 bases not matched to a gene; V was cut back by 11 bases and J by 2 bases. In germline, CDR1 is ENHRY, CDR2 SYGVKD. The CDR3 length is 14 residues.

This clonotype was picked up many times. This rearrangement joins TRBV5-1 to TRBJ1-5, with TRBD1 matching over 7 bases. The CDR3 spans 16 residues. J was trimmed by 5 bases and V by 2 bases; bases with no gene match: 10. CDR1 is SGHRS and CDR2 is YFSETQ in the germline V gene. CDR3 residues: CASSLRPGQPHQPQHF. DNA of the CDR3: TGCGCCAGCAGCTTACGTCCGGGACAGCCTCATCAGCCCCAGCATTTT.

In its sample, this clonotype was seen many times. The rearrangement links TRBV7-9 to TRBJ2-1; TRBD1 aligns across 10 bases. The CDR3 extends over 14 amino acids. Germline CDR1 and CDR2: SEHNR and FQNEAQ (reference sequence). The junction had 1 base not matched to a gene; V was cut back by 1 base and J by 7 bases. This CDR3 reads CASSLGTGGNEQFF. Here the CDR3 DNA reads TGTGCCAGCAGCTTAGGGACAGGGGGAAATGAGCAGTTCTTC.

Many counts were recorded for this clonotype. J is TRBJ1-2 and V is TRBV28; tentative D call: TRBD1 (5 bases). The V gene lost 8 bases and the J gene lost 5 bases, with 21 bases spanning the gap. Germline CDR1 reads MDHEN; CDR2 reads SYDVKM. The CDR3 extends over 15 amino acids. CDR3: CASDNRGSLGYGYTF. CDR3 coding DNA: TGTGCCAGCGATAATAGGGGTTCCCTGGGGTATGGCTACACCTTC.

The chain links TRBV29-1 to TRBJ2-3; 9 bases agree with TRBD1. CDR3 length: 12 residues. In germline, CDR1 is SQVTM, CDR2 ANQGSEA. Trimming at V came to 7 bases and at J to 4 bases, leaving 3 bases not matched to a gene. The CDR3: CSGGQGPDTQYF. CDR3 in DNA: TGCAGCGGGGGACAGGGCCCAGATACGCAGTATTTT.

This clonotype has only a few counts. The gene calls are TRBV5-4 and TRBJ2-3; possibly TRBD1 for D (7 bases). Germline V gene data show CDR1 as SGHNT and CDR2 as YYREEE (reference sequence). Trimming took 3 bases from V and 6 from J, leaving 11 bases between them. The CDR3 totals 13 residues. The CDR3 is CASSWRGRDTQYF. The CDR3 DNA follows: TGTGCCAGCAGCTGGAGGGGGCGGGATACGCAGTATTTT.

This clonotype was counted many times. The chain combines TRBV20-1 with TRBJ2-7, with TRBD2 matching 9 bases. Germline CDR1 DFQATT, CDR2 SNEGSKA (reference sequence). V shed 6 bases and J 2 bases; nucleotides not matched to a gene: 14. The CDR3 spans 16 residues. This CDR3 reads CSARGVAGEMAYEQYF. As DNA, the CDR3 is TGCAGTGCCCGCGGTGTAGCGGGAGAGATGGCCTACGAGCAGTACTTC.

CDR3 protein: CSVTTGGGGYGYTF. The CDR3 nucleotides read TGCAGCGTTACCACAGGGGGGGGGGGCTATGGCTACACCTTC. This chain links TRBV29-1 with TRBJ1-2; TRBD1 aligns across 8 bases. V lost 5 bases, J lost 4 bases, and 9 bases stayed unmatched. The CDR3 sequence is 14 residues long. Per the germline V gene, CDR1 is SQVTM and CDR2 is ANQGSEA.

This clonotype was observed a handful of times. The chain's CDR3 is CASSVRIAGASEQFF. The CDR3 DNA reads as TGTGCCAGCAGTGTTCGGATAGCGGGAGCAAGTGAGCAGTTCTTC. V and J are TRBV7-8 and TRBJ2-1; 9 bases map to TRBD2. V lost 6 bases to trimming and J lost 9 bases; unmatched junction nucleotides: 12. Germline values: CDR1 SGHVS, CDR2 FQNEAQ. This CDR3 is 15 amino acids long.

This clonotype has only a few counts. The gene calls are TRBV10-3 and TRBJ2-5, with 13 bases that match TRBD2. Germline CDR1 is ENHRY and CDR2 is SYGVKD. V shed 10 bases and J 4 bases; nucleotides not matched to a gene: 6. This CDR3 has 14 residues. This CDR3 reads CASGLAGVGETQYF. In DNA, the CDR3 is TGTGCCAGCGGACTAGCGGGAGTGGGAGAGACCCAGTACTTC.

Notes on this clonotype: A much larger clone sits a single nucleotide away, making a read error possible. CDR3 DNA: TGCAGTGCGATCCCGGTCGTCGGGGTCCGGGAGACCCAGTACTTC. Translating gives CSAIPVVGVRETQYF. The chain has TRBV20-1 and TRBJ2-5; the D gene is possibly TRBD2 (5 bases). Germline CDR1 reads DFQATT; CDR2 reads SNEGSKA (reference sequence). V lost 6 bases, J lost 5 bases, and 22 bases lay in between. This CDR3 is built from 15 residues.

In its sample, this clonotype was seen many times. V usage is TRBV7-9 and J usage is TRBJ2-1; no firm D call. There are 15 residues in the CDR3. Germline V CDR1 and CDR2: SEHNR, FQNEAQ (reference sequence). The germline V and J ends were trimmed by 4 bases and 0 bases, with 10 bases remaining between them. CDR3 amino acids: CASSWTGPSYNEQFF. In nucleotides, the CDR3 is TGTGCCAGCAGCTGGACGGGTCCCTCCTACAATGAGCAGTTCTTC.